This is a list of T cell receptor beta chains from one sample in a study of CD8+CD57+ T cells in acquired aplastic anemia. TCRdb fed the reads into MiXCR, producing one record per CDR3 protein. The repertoire has about 270,000 distinct CDR3 sequences, roughly 50% of them found once; the top ten carry around 8%. The material sequenced was sorted CD4+, CD8+, or CD8+CD57+ T cells (not recorded which) from PBMCs. The receptors here all came from a human donor with severe aplastic anemia or a healthy control (not recorded which). Both conserved end residues are trimmed from each CDR3. The D gene is left open where the match is weak. Size tells how often a clone was seen (once, few, many) or the class of an expanded clone, and some rows leave it out.

clone_size j_call v_call d_call cdr3_length cdr3_aa
. TRBJ1-5 TRBV6-2/TRBV6-3 . 12 ASRALFSNQPQH
once TRBJ1-2 TRBV7-9 . 11 ASTVEPIHGYT
. TRBJ2-5 TRBV7-8 . 12 ACSGPLFQETQY
. TRBJ2-1 TRBV7-2 TRBD1 13 ASSSDRGRYNEQF
many TRBJ2-2 TRBV7-3 TRBD2 14 ASSLIAGGPPGELF
. TRBJ1-6 TRBV16 . 13 ASSQSLSINSPLH
many TRBJ2-7 TRBV6-4 . 10 ASSLSVDEQY
few TRBJ2-7 TRBV5-6 . 11 ASSLLEAHEQY
many TRBJ2-7 TRBV11-3 . 12 ASSLDTGSNEQY
many TRBJ1-5 TRBV10-3 . 13 AISEDSDSNQPQH
. TRBJ2-2 TRBV29-1 . 13 SVEAKGRGTGELF
many TRBJ2-7 TRBV18 TRBD2 9 ASSPGGEQY
many TRBJ1-5 TRBV19 . 11 ASRGQANQPQH
. TRBJ1-2 TRBV5-8 . 12 ASSLRVRNYGYT
. TRBJ2-7 TRBV19 TRBD2 13 ASTPTSGIIYEQY
few TRBJ1-6 TRBV5-1 TRBD1 11 ASRWDRVSPLH
few TRBJ2-7 TRBV4-3 TRBD2 12 ASSQGLAGYEQY
. TRBJ1-5 TRBV5-1 . 10 ASSLALQPQH
. TRBJ1-2 TRBV6-5 . 11 ASSYGAVYGYT
. TRBJ2-2 TRBV12-3/TRBV12-4 . 9 ASSAPGELF
. TRBJ2-2 TRBV19 . 13 ASSAGQSNTGELF
few TRBJ2-7 TRBV24-1 . 11 ATSAALLGEQY
. TRBJ1-2 TRBV5-1 . 11 ASSSDGNYGYT
. TRBJ2-5 TRBV2 . 10 ASSWTREAQY
many TRBJ1-2 TRBV7-8 . 10 ASSLEGDGYT
. TRBJ2-2 TRBV20-1 . 12 SASGGINTGELF
many TRBJ2-5 TRBV4-1 . 14 ASSQDLRGPRETQY
. TRBJ1-2 TRBV7-9 . 9 ASGDLYGYT
. TRBJ1-2 TRBV10-3 TRBD1 11 AIRQGNNYGYT
few TRBJ1-1 TRBV15 . 10 ATSIDTTEAF
. TRBJ2-2 TRBV7-9 . 11 ASSKGDTGELF
. TRBJ1-2 TRBV20-1 . 12 SARDQGTNYGYT
many TRBJ2-1 TRBV12-3/TRBV12-4 . 11 ASSLSGHNEQF
once TRBJ1-1 TRBV19 . 11 ASSLDKRAEAF
many TRBJ1-6 TRBV7-3 TRBD1 12 ASSSTGVDSPLH
. TRBJ1-5 TRBV2 . 13 ASSDQGSPNQPQH
. TRBJ1-4 TRBV25-1 . 12 ASSPGVGGEKLF
. TRBJ1-1 TRBV7-3 . 15 ASSLAHTRGLNTEAF
. TRBJ1-2 TRBV9 . 13 ASSRTGPANYGYT
. TRBJ2-3 TRBV7-2 . 12 ASTTGRGTDTQY
many TRBJ1-5 TRBV6-5 TRBD1 15 ASSYTAVGTGRQPQH
. TRBJ2-7 TRBV25-1 TRBD2 13 ASSESGGRSYEQY
. TRBJ1-3 TRBV7-6 . 13 ASSFDRGSGNTIY
many TRBJ1-2 TRBV12-3/TRBV12-4 . 11 ASSLARRAGYT
. TRBJ1-1 TRBV7-6 . 10 ASSLQGPQAF
. TRBJ1-1 TRBV4-1 . 10 ASRSPNTEAF
. TRBJ1-1 TRBV13 TRBD1 12 ASSTGGLNTEAF
many TRBJ1-4 TRBV12-3/TRBV12-4 . 14 ASSALASGLDEKLF
few TRBJ2-3 TRBV24-1 . 10 ATSDTLDTQY
many TRBJ2-7 TRBV6-2/TRBV6-3 . 15 ASSSPPEAGHSYEQY
. TRBJ2-7 TRBV13 . 12 ASSLKGESHEQY